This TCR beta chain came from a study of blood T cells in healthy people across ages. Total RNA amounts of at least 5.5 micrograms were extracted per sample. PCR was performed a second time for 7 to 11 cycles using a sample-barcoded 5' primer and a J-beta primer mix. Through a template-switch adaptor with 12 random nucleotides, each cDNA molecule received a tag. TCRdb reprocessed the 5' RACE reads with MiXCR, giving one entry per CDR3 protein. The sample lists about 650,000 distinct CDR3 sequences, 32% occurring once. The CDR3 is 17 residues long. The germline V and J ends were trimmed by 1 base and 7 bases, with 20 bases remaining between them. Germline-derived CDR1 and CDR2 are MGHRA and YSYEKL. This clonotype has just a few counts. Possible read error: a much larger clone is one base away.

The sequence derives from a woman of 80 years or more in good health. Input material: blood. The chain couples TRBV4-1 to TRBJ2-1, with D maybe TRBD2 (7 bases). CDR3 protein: CASSQALDGGRRNEQFF. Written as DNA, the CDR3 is TGCGCCAGCAGCCAAGCCTTGGACGGGGGGCGTCGAAATGAGCAGTTCTTC.